The 9 T cell receptor beta chains given below trace back to one sample, sequenced in a study of shared clonotypes between healthy human individuals. Using immunoSEQ multiplex PCR, the repertoire was profiled, and TCRdb retains in-frame clones only, with some absent. The data show roughly 2 million clones, with 85% to 95% seen just once and 0.13% held by the top ten. Source material: naive CD4+ T cells sorted from blood. Stated subset: CD45RA+ positively selected. The receptors were gathered from a young man in good health.

This chain connects TRBV20-1 to TRBJ1-1; D remains ambiguous. Germline CDR1 reads DFQATT; CDR2 reads SNEGSKA (reference sequence). V was pared by 5 bases and J by 4 bases, with 8 bases between. This CDR3 is 11 amino acids long. The DNA of the CDR3 is TGCAGTGCTGGTCCGTCCACTGAAGCTTTCTTT. It codes for CSAGPSTEAFF.

The rearrangement links TRBV6-6 to TRBJ1-2; unclear D gene. CDR3 size: 14 residues. The V and J ends lost 2 bases and 4 bases respectively, with 11 bases between them. CDR1 is MNHNY and CDR2 is SVGAGI in the germline V gene (reference sequence). The CDR3: CASSYEQDRYGYTF. The CDR3 DNA is TGTGCCAGCAGTTACGAGCAGGACCGCTATGGCTACACCTTC.

The chain links TRBV28 to TRBJ1-5; D gene ambiguous. The germline gives CDR1 MDHEN, CDR2 SYDVKM. Trimming stripped 3 bases from V and 4 bases from J, with 4 bases between. CDR3 size: 12 residues. CDR3 sequence (DNA): TGTGCCAGCAGTTTGTATAATCAGCCCCAGCATTTT. Its translation: CASSLYNQPQHF.

The chain joins TRBV6-5 to TRBJ2-3; possible D gene TRBD2, 6 bases. V was cut by 5 bases and J by 4 bases, with 16 bases left in between. The CDR3 is made up of 15 amino acids. Germline CDR1 is MNHEY and CDR2 is SVGAGI. CDR3 loop: CASSVFAGSADTQYF. CDR3 nucleotide sequence: TGTGCCAGCAGTGTTTTCGCGGGGAGCGCAGATACGCAGTATTTT.

This rearrangement joins TRBV4-1 to TRBJ2-3; 10 nucleotides agree with TRBD2. This CDR3 has 17 amino acids. Germline V CDR1 and CDR2: MGHRA, YSYEKL. V shed 4 bases, J shed 2 bases, and the junction held 9 bases outside the gene matches. CDR3 nucleotide sequence: TGCGCCAGCAGCCCACGGGCCAGCGGGGGGGTCACAGATACGCAGTATTTT. It specifies CASSPRASGGVTDTQYF.

This clone was counted many times. The V and J genes are TRBV10-3 and TRBJ1-6; 7 bases are a match to TRBD1. Germline CDR1 is ENHRY and CDR2 is SYGVKD. V gave up 7 bases and J gave up 7 bases; unmatched junction bases: 7. This CDR3 comprises 14 residues. In nucleotides, the CDR3 is TGTGCCATCACTCGGGACAGTTACAATTCACCCCTCCACTTT. This translates into CAITRDSYNSPLHF.

The V gene is TRBV7-6, the J gene TRBJ2-1; TRBD2 aligns across 8 bases. Germline lookup yields CDR1 SGHVS and CDR2 FNYEAQ. V shed 3 bases and J 7 bases; nucleotides not matched to a gene: 11. CDR3 size: 16 residues. The CDR3: CASSLDPGLVRNEQFF. As DNA, the CDR3 is TGTGCCAGCAGCTTGGACCCGGGACTAGTCAGGAATGAGCAGTTCTTC. Full variable domain (outside the CDR3, taken from reference TRBV7-6 and TRBJ2-1): GAGVSQSPRYKVTKRGQDVALRCDPISGHVSLYWYRQALGQGPEFLTYFNYEAQQDKSGLPNDRFSAERPEGSISTLTIQRTEQRDSAMYRCASSLDPGLVRNEQFFGPGTRLTVL.

CDR3 DNA: TGTGCCAGCAGTTCGGGACAGTTGGGCTCCTACGAGCAGTACTTC. Protein sequence: CASSSGQLGSYEQYF. The chain couples TRBV28 to TRBJ2-7; 7 nucleotides line up with TRBD1. Germline V gives CDR1 MDHEN, CDR2 SYDVKM. Trimming cost V 4 bases and J 0 bases; bases outside gene matches: 6. This CDR3 is 15 amino acids long.

This clone was seen just once. V and J are TRBV9 and TRBJ2-1; 9 bases match TRBD2. The V gene end was trimmed by 3 bases and the J gene end by 4 bases; junction bases not matched to a gene: 14. CDR1 and CDR2 from the germline V gene are SGDLS and YYNGEE. The CDR3 is 18 amino acids. Written as DNA, the CDR3 is TGTGCCAGCAGCGCGAAATGGGTAGCGGGAGCGGGGTACAATGAGCAGTTCTTC. Translating gives CASSAKWVAGAGYNEQFF.